Listed here are 21 T cell receptor beta chains from one sample, sequenced in a study of control samples from healthy donors and cancer patients. Clones were read by immunoSEQ multiplex PCR, and TCRdb kept only the in-frame ones, dropping some. The data show about 130,000 clones, roughly 84% seen once. Sequencing was carried out using blood. These receptors came from a man aged 45-65 years in good health.

The table lists this clone with a count of one. The chain uses TRBV28 and TRBJ1-3; D gene unclear. Between the trimmed V and J ends, which lost 6 bases and 4 bases, there was a span of 22 bases. Germline CDR1 reads MDHEN; CDR2 reads SYDVKM. The CDR3 contains 17 residues. The CDR3 is CASRTLSIRAGGNTIYF. CDR3 nucleotide sequence: TGTGCCAGCAGGACCCTCTCTATCCGGGCTGGCGGAAACACCATATATTTT.

The genes are TRBV7-9 and TRBJ2-5; 8 bases agree with TRBD1. CDR3 size: 15 residues. V lost 5 bases and J lost 1; bases outside the gene matches: 6. CDR1 is SEHNR, CDR2 FQNEAQ, per germline (reference sequence). DNA for the CDR3: TGTGCCAGCAGCAAGAAGGACAGGGCCCAAGAGACCCAGTACTTC. Encoded protein: CASSKKDRAQETQYF.

The chain recombines TRBV12-5 with TRBJ2-5; D is perhaps TRBD1 (7 bases). The CDR3 totals 18 residues. Germline V CDR1 and CDR2: LGHNT, FRNRAP. Trimming cost V 6 bases and J 2 bases, with 25 bases left between them. The CDR3: CASGYDREESLLQETQYF. In nucleotides, the CDR3 is TGTGCTAGTGGGTACGACAGGGAGGAGAGCCTCCTACAAGAGACCCAGTACTTC.

The chain recombines TRBV28 with TRBJ1-5; D might be TRBD1 (6 bases). Germline lookup yields CDR1 MDHEN and CDR2 SYDVKM. This CDR3 is 16 amino acids long. The V and J ends lost 8 bases and 1 base respectively, with 18 bases between them. The DNA of the CDR3 is TGTGCCAGCCCCCCCGGGGGGCTTAGGAGCAATCAGCCCCAGCATTTT. Translation gives CASPPGGLRSNQPQHF.

The J gene is TRBJ2-1, the V gene TRBV7-8; D unclear. The V gene lost 1 base and the J gene lost 2 bases, with 9 bases spanning the gap. The length of the CDR3 is 15 residues. CDR1 SGHVS and CDR2 FQNEAQ come from the germline V gene. The CDR3 DNA reads TGTGCCAGCAGCTTAGTGGCGGTCCCCTACAATGAGCAGTTCTTC. Translating it yields CASSLVAVPYNEQFF. The full variable domain, rest sourced from reference TRBV7-8 and TRBJ2-1, is GAGVSQSPRYKVAKRGQDVALRCDPISGHVSLFWYQQALGQGPEFLTYFQNEAQLDKSGLPSDRFFAERPEGSVSTLKIQRTQQEDSAVYLCASSLVAVPYNEQFFGPGTRLTVL.

The chain is built from TRBV7-3 and TRBJ2-5, with TRBD2 matching over 13 bases. V lost 4 bases and J lost 1; bases outside the gene matches: 3. The V gene's germline CDR1 is SGHTA and CDR2 FQGTGA. The CDR3 length is 16 residues. The CDR3 bases are TGTGCCAGCAGCTCGGGACTAGCGGGGAGCCAAGAGACCCAGTACTTC. As protein: CASSSGLAGSQETQYF.

The CDR3 sequence is CASSWTSGLATDTQYF. CDR3 nucleotide sequence: TGTGCCAGCAGCTGGACTAGCGGGTTGGCGACAGATACGCAGTATTTT. The rearrangement links TRBV13 to TRBJ2-3; 11 positions agree with TRBD2. The CDR3 totals 16 residues. The V segment lost 4 bases and the J segment 3 bases; nucleotides outside the gene matches: 6. Germline loops: CDR1 PRHDT, CDR2 FYEKMQ (reference sequence).

This clone was counted between two and nine times. The chain is built from TRBV28 and TRBJ1-2; D gene ambiguous. This CDR3 spans 12 amino acids. CDR1 MDHEN and CDR2 SYDVKM come from the germline V gene. V lost 5 bases to trimming and J lost 8 bases, with 12 bases between them. CDR3 region: CASSTEYLGYTF. The DNA for the CDR3 is TGTGCCAGCAGTACAGAATACTTAGGCTACACCTTC.

V gene TRBV4-1 combines with J gene TRBJ1-2; tentatively, D is TRBD1 (5 bases). V lost 2 bases and J 0 bases, leaving 16 bases between the germline ends. Germline V lookup: CDR1 MGHRA, CDR2 YSYEKL. The CDR3 runs to 17 residues. Written as DNA, the CDR3 is TGCGCCAGCAGCCAAACTCGGACACGGGGTCCTAACTATGGCTACACCTTC. Its protein product is CASSQTRTRGPNYGYTF.

The chain has TRBV5-1 and TRBJ2-3; D might be TRBD1 or TRBD2, each matching 5 bases. The V gene's germline CDR1 is SGHRS and CDR2 YFSETQ. Trimming left V 3 bases short and J 0 bases short, with 14 bases between. There are 16 residues in the CDR3. CDR3 amino acids: CASSSTGGTSTDTQYF. The CDR3 DNA is TGCGCCAGCAGCTCGACTGGGGGTACTAGCACAGATACGCAGTATTTT.

This chain links TRBV19 with TRBJ1-4; 7 positions match TRBD1. Germline CDR1 and CDR2: LNHDA and SQIVND (reference sequence). With 7 bases clipped from V and 0 bases from J, the junction kept 5 bases outside the gene matches. The CDR3 extends over 15 amino acids. The CDR3 DNA reads TGTGCCAGTAAAACAGGGGTTGCAACTAATGAAAAACTGTTTTTT. This encodes CASKTGVATNEKLFF. The full variable domain, rest sourced from reference TRBV19 and TRBJ1-4, is DGGITQSPKYLFRKEGQNVTLSCEQNLNHDAMYWYRQDPGQGLRLIYYSQIVNDFQKGDIAEGYSVSREKKESFPLTVTSAQKNPTAFYLCASKTGVATNEKLFFGSGTQLSVL.

This clone was recorded once. The chain links TRBV27 to TRBJ1-3, with D uncertain. The CDR3 is made up of 16 amino acids. Trimming pared 6 bases from V and 2 bases from J, leaving 17 bases between. Germline-derived CDR1 and CDR2 are MNHEY and SMNVEV (reference sequence). The CDR3 region is CASSPHAAQAGNTIYF. CDR3 in DNA: TGTGCCAGCAGCCCCCACGCAGCGCAGGCTGGAAACACCATATATTTT.

This clone was counted a few times. The chain joins TRBV7-3 to TRBJ2-2; 10 bases are a match to TRBD1. Per germline, CDR1 SGHTA and CDR2 FQGTGA. CDR3 length: 15 residues. Trimming took 6 bases from V and 5 from J; bases not matched to a gene: 6. CDR3 protein: CASSPRDRGTGELFF. The CDR3 DNA reads TGTGCCAGCAGTCCCCGGGACAGGGGTACCGGGGAGCTGTTTTTT.

V usage is TRBV5-1 and J usage is TRBJ2-7; D is uncertain. From germline, CDR1 is SGHRS and CDR2 YFSETQ. This CDR3 spans 14 amino acids. V lost 2 bases and J lost 5, with 14 bases in between. The CDR3 protein is CASSLSSTLHEQYF. The CDR3 DNA reads as TGCGCCAGCAGCTTATCGTCAACCCTCCACGAGCAGTACTTC.

This chain's CDR3 is CASSLGGQFGAYEQYF. In nucleotides, the CDR3 is TGCGCCAGCAGCTTGGGTGGACAGTTCGGGGCCTACGAGCAGTACTTC. The V and J genes are TRBV5-1 and TRBJ2-7, with D perhaps matching TRBD1 (6 bases). Trimming removed 0 bases at V and 2 bases at J, with 15 bases between. The CDR3 is made up of 16 amino acids. Germline values: CDR1 SGHRS, CDR2 YFSETQ.

J is TRBJ2-7 and V is TRBV19; TRBD2 matches at 12 bases. In germline, CDR1 is LNHDA, CDR2 SQIVND (reference sequence). The CDR3 sequence is 16 residues long. The V and J ends lost 2 bases and 5 bases, in that order; junction bases with no gene match: 7. CDR3 nucleotides: TGTGCCAGTAGTATAATTACTAGCGGGGGGATCCACGAGCAGTACTTC. It is translated as CASSIITSGGIHEQYF. The full variable domain, in which reference TRBV19 and TRBJ2-7 provide the parts outside the CDR3, is DGGITQSPKYLFRKEGQNVTLSCEQNLNHDAMYWYRQDPGQGLRLIYYSQIVNDFQKGDIAEGYSVSREKKESFPLTVTSAQKNPTAFYLCASSIITSGGIHEQYFGPGTRLTVT.

The chain combines TRBV14 with TRBJ2-7; a weak D match, TRBD1 (5 bases). The CDR3 runs to 17 residues. V lost 3 bases to trimming and J lost 1 base, with 19 bases between them. Looked up from germline, CDR1 is SGHDN and CDR2 is FVKESK. CDR3 residues: CASSQSPGLRQSYEQYF. CDR3 coding DNA: TGTGCCAGCAGCCAGAGCCCGGGCCTTAGACAGTCCTACGAGCAGTACTTC.

This chain connects TRBV11-2 to TRBJ2-3; TRBD2 agrees at 13 bases. Germline V gives CDR1 SGHAT, CDR2 FQNNGV. Unmatched junction bases numbered 6, after V lost 4 bases and J lost 2 bases. The CDR3 spans 17 residues. The CDR3 DNA reads TGTGCCAGCAGCTGGGGACTAGCGGGGTTTACCACAGATACGCAGTATTTT. It codes for CASSWGLAGFTTDTQYF.

The chain joins TRBV4-2 to TRBJ2-1; 10 nucleotides align to TRBD2. This CDR3 contains 16 residues. V dropped 1 base and J dropped 4; count of bases not matched to a gene: 4. Per germline, CDR1 LGHNA and CDR2 YNFKEQ. As DNA, the CDR3 is TGTGCCAGCAGCCAAGGGACTAGCGGCTATTACAATGAGCAGTTCTTC. Amino acid sequence: CASSQGTSGYYNEQFF.

The chain uses TRBV7-9 and TRBJ1-5; 8 bases map to TRBD1. V gave up 4 bases and J gave up 6 bases; unmatched junction bases: 5. Germline CDR1 SEHNR, CDR2 FQNEAQ (reference sequence). This CDR3 comprises 14 residues. CDR3 bases: TGTGCCAGCAGCTCCGGACAGGGCAGTCAGCCCCAGCATTTT. It translates to CASSSGQGSQPQHF.

The chain joins TRBV5-4 to TRBJ2-7; D is possibly TRBD1 or TRBD2 (5 bases each). This CDR3 spans 13 amino acids. With 2 bases removed from V and 2 bases from J, the gap between germline ends came to 8 bases. CDR1 is SGHNT and CDR2 is YYREEE in the germline V gene (reference sequence). CDR3 sequence (DNA): TGTGCCAGCAGCTTTGAGGGGACCTACGAGCAGTACTTC. Encoded protein: CASSFEGTYEQYF.